The TCR beta chain described here comes from a study of T cell responses to AZD1222 COVID-19 vaccine. Turning to the study itself: Second-dose recipients at about 4 or about 12 weeks were treated as one pooled group. General study findings and limits: The study sampled repertoires only after the peak T cell response.

Points on this clone: The antigen remains unidentified.

The V gene lost 6 bases and the J gene lost 10 bases, with 39 bases spanning the gap. Germline values: CDR1 SQVTM, CDR2 ANQGSEA. This CDR3 comprises 19 residues. The table came from immunoSEQ multiplex PCR; TCRdb's copy has only in-frame clones and leaves some out. The data show around 80,000 clones, roughly 84% seen once. Source: peripheral blood, taken on day 0 of AZD1222 vaccination. This TCR derives from an adult in good health. V usage is TRBV29-1 and J usage is TRBJ1-2, with D unclear. The CDR3 DNA sequence: TGCAGCGTCGAGACGGATTTATGGTCGTTTGGCCGGGCCCGAGCAGACTACACCTTC. This gives the protein CSVETDLWSFGRARADYTF.